This T cell receptor (beta chain) came from a study of blood T cell repertoires in COVID-19. In the study overall: The United States, Italy and Spain provided the acute and convalescent COVID-19 samples.

Looked up from germline, CDR1 is KGHSH and CDR2 is LQKENI. The CDR3 runs to 17 residues. V lost 0 bases and J lost 0, with 12 bases in between. Researchers sorted participants into cohorts using their self-reported clinical history. Donors in Cohort 3 who had recovered were those with two negative PCRs, healthcare professional clearance, or resolution of their symptoms. Original processing notes: Amplification from reference gene primers served as the basis for estimated nucleated cell counts. This table comes from immunoSEQ multiplex PCR, and its TCRdb copy is limited to in-frame clones, with some not included. V and J calls plus clone size are reproduced from that table; the DNA served to infer D and trimming. The sample contains 170,000 or so clones, roughly nine tenths of which appear only once.

The sample comprised PBMCs or T cells enriched from blood (not recorded which). V is TRBV18 and J is TRBJ1-5, with no clear D. The TCR sequence derives from a woman in her forties or fifties who had recovered from COVID-19. The CDR3 nucleotides are TGTGCCAGCTCACCACCGGCAGTGGCAGATAGCAATCAGCCCCAGCATTTT. Translated, it gives CASSPPAVADSNQPQHF.